The table lists the clone carrying this T cell receptor beta chain with a few counts. Its antigen remains unknown. V shed 6 bases and J shed 3 bases, with 17 bases lying between them. The CDR3 is made up of 14 amino acids. Germline V gene sequence: CDR1 SQVTM, CDR2 ANQGSEA. Each cDNA molecule carried a unique molecular identifier. MiXCR, run by TCRdb on the 5' RACE reads, gives a single entry per CDR3 protein. The table has roughly 100,000 distinct CDR3 sequences, around 13% seen once. This sample is part of a study of early T cells in non-severe SARS-CoV-2 infection. Overall study context: Whole-blood bulk RNA, unsorted, was sequenced, and chains were unpaired. Overall study results and limits: VDJdb matching skewed toward anti-spike CD8 responses, missing private and CD4 specificities.

The gene calls are TRBV29-1 and TRBJ2-5; D possibly corresponds to TRBD1 (6 bases). The material sequenced was whole blood. This clonotype was sampled from an adult who was a healthcare worker with PCR-confirmed SARS-CoV-2 infection or an uninfected control (not recorded which). The CDR3 DNA is TGCAGCGTAGCTAAGGACAGAGACGAAGAGACCCAGTACTTC. Its protein is CSVAKDRDEETQYF.